The subject of this entry is one T cell receptor beta chain. Patients from Seattle were sampled longitudinally, starting during active infection. Authors' processing steps: Scientists estimated how many nucleated cells there were by amplifying reference gene primers. Data came from immunoSEQ multiplex PCR; TCRdb stores just in-frame clones and leaves some out. V, J and clone size derive from that table, while D and trimming were established from the DNA sequence. The sample includes over 150,000 clones, 81% of them seen just once. This specimen belongs to a study of blood T cell repertoires in COVID-19. Background on the study: Nucleic acid was either cDNA or gDNA, and it came from T cells, B-cell-depleted T cells, or PBMCs.

Trimming cost V 1 base and J 7 bases, with 14 bases left between them. The germline gives CDR1 GTSNPN, CDR2 SVGIG (reference sequence). The CDR3 is 14 amino acids. Sequencing was carried out using peripheral blood. The clonotype comes from a woman of 80 years or more with COVID-19, enrolled during active disease. The gene calls are TRBV30 and TRBJ1-5; perhaps TRBD1 as D (5 bases). The CDR3, as DNA: TGTGCCTGGAGTGGAATAGGGGCTTGGCAGCCCCAGCATTTT. Its translation is CAWSGIGAWQPQHF.